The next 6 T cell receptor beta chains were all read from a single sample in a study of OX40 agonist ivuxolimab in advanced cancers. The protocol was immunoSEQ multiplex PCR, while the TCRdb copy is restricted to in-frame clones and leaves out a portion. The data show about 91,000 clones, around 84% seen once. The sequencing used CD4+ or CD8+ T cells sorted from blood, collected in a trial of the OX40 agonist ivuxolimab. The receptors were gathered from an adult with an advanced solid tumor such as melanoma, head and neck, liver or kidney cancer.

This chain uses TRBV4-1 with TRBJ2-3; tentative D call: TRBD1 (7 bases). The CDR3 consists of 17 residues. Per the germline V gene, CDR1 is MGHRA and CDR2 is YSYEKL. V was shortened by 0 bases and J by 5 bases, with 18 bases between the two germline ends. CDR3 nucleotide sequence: TGCGCCAGCAGCCAAGATAGGGGGGACAGTTGGGAAGATACGCAGTATTTT. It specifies CASSQDRGDSWEDTQYF.

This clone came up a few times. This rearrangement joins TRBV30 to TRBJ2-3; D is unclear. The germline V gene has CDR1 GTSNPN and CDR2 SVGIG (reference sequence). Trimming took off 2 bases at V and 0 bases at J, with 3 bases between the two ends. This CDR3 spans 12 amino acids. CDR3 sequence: CAWSFSTDTQYF. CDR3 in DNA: TGTGCCTGGAGTTTTAGCACAGATACGCAGTATTTT.

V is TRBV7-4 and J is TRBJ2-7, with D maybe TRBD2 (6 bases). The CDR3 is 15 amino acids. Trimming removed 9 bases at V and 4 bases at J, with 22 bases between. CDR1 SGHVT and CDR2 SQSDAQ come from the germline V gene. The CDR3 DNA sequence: TGTGCCAGGCCTAATGGGACTCGCCTACGTTACGAGCAGTACTTC. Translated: CARPNGTRLRYEQYF.

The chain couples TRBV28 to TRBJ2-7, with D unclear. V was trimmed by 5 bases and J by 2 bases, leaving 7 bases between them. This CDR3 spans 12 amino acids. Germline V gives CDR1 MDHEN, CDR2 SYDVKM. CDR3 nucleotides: TGTGCCAGCAGTCCCCGAACCTACGAGCAGTACTTC. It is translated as CASSPRTYEQYF.

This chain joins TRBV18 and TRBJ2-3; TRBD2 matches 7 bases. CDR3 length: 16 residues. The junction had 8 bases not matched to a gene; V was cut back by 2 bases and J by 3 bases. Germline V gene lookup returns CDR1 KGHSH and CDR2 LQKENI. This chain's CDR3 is CASSPTRASGTDTQYF. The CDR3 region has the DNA TGTGCCAGCTCACCAACACGGGCTAGCGGTACAGATACGCAGTATTTT.

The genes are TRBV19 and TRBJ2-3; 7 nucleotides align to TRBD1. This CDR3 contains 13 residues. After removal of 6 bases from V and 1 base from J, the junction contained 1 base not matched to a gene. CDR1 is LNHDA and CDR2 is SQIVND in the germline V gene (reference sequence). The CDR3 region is CASRGTGTDTQYF. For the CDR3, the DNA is TGTGCCAGTAGAGGGACAGGCACAGATACGCAGTATTTT.